The clone carrying this T cell receptor beta chain came up many times. The antigen is not known. The data were taken from a study of metastatic and nonmetastatic thyroid tumors. Study-level background: Both malignant and benign thyroid patients supplied peripheral blood and tumor or nodule tissue samples, across which the repertoires of these patients were then compared.

Germline loops: CDR1 LNHDA, CDR2 SQIVND (reference sequence). Between the trimmed V and J ends, which lost 6 bases and 1 base, there was a span of 10 bases. CDR3 size: 14 residues. Points from the study as a whole: TCR beta diversity was reportedly significantly higher in malignant thyroid tumors than benign nodules, in blood and tumor.

TCRdb ran MiXCR on the PCR reads. The data show some 93,000 clones, roughly 12% seen once. Nobody among the patients had been given any treatment before thyroid surgery. The sample taken for sequencing was blood. The chain has TRBV19 and TRBJ2-1, with unresolved D. The source is a female donor with papillary thyroid cancer or a benign thyroid nodule (not recorded which). Some clones in this sample may be carry-over from other donors' samples. The CDR3 protein is CASSRSGSYNEQFF. The DNA of the CDR3 is TGTGCCAGTAGCCGATCCGGATCCTACAATGAGCAGTTCTTC.